Listed below are T cell receptor beta chains from one sample, sequenced in a study of T-cell memory formation after mild COVID-19. TCRdb processed the 5' RACE reads anew with MiXCR; each CDR3 protein has one entry. The sample consists of roughly 510,000 distinct CDR3 sequences, 15% to 20% of them appearing once. Sequences were obtained from PBMCs or a T cell subset sorted from them (not recorded which). The receptors come from an adult woman who had mild COVID-19 (a few samples of this study predate the infection). Cell type and time point are not known. Both conserved end residues are part of each CDR3. Each record gives: V gene, J gene, clone size, D gene, CDR3 DNA, CDR3 protein. A D gene is named only where the DNA matches it firmly. Only some rows state a clone size, as once, few, many or a class for expanded clones.

V gene: TRBV7-9; J gene: TRBJ2-3; clone size: NA; D gene: NA; CDR3 DNA: TGTGCCAGCAGCCTAGGGACGGGTAGCGGATACCGCCCTAGCACAGATACGCAGTATTTT; CDR3 protein: CASSLGTGSGYRPSTDTQYF
V gene: TRBV4-2; J gene: TRBJ2-7; clone size: NA; D gene: NA; CDR3 DNA: TGTGCCAGCAGCCAAGATTGGTCAAGGGGAGAATGGGAGCAGTACTTC; CDR3 protein: CASSQDWSRGEWEQYF
V gene: TRBV5-1; J gene: TRBJ2-7; clone size: NA; D gene: NA; CDR3 DNA: TGCGCCAGCAGCTTGAGGGTGGAGGATCCCTACGAGCAGTACTTC; CDR3 protein: CASSLRVEDPYEQYF
V gene: TRBV6-2/TRBV6-3; J gene: TRBJ1-5; clone size: NA; D gene: TRBD1; CDR3 DNA: TGTGCCAGCCAGGGGGAATGGCCCCAGCATTTT; CDR3 protein: CASQGEWPQHF
V gene: TRBV6-5; J gene: TRBJ1-1; clone size: NA; D gene: NA; CDR3 DNA: TGTGCCAGCAGTTCGGGGTTGGGGGGCGGAGGCACTGAAGCTTTCTTT; CDR3 protein: CASSSGLGGGGTEAFF
V gene: TRBV4-2; J gene: TRBJ2-7; clone size: NA; D gene: NA; CDR3 DNA: TGTGCCAGCAGCCAAGAAGGTCAGGTGGCCTACGAGCAGTACTTC; CDR3 protein: CASSQEGQVAYEQYF
V gene: TRBV7-3; J gene: TRBJ1-6; clone size: few; D gene: NA; CDR3 DNA: TGTGCCAGCAGCTCAGCGACAAGGGAGTACTCACCCCTCCACTTT; CDR3 protein: CASSSATREYSPLHF
V gene: TRBV7-9; J gene: TRBJ2-1; clone size: few; D gene: TRBD2; CDR3 DNA: TGTGCCAGCAGCTCCGGACTAGCGGGGGACCTTCAATACAATGAGCAGTTCTTC; CDR3 protein: CASSSGLAGDLQYNEQFF
V gene: TRBV6-5; J gene: TRBJ1-1; clone size: few; D gene: NA; CDR3 DNA: TGTGCCAGCTTCGGAGGGAACACTGAAGCTTTCTTT; CDR3 protein: CASFGGNTEAFF
V gene: TRBV4-1; J gene: TRBJ1-1; clone size: NA; D gene: NA; CDR3 DNA: TGCGCCAGCAGCCAAGAAGTCCAGCCGAACACTGAAGCTTTCTTT; CDR3 protein: CASSQEVQPNTEAFF
V gene: TRBV10-3; J gene: TRBJ2-3; clone size: few; D gene: NA; CDR3 DNA: TGTGCCATCAGTGGGGGCGACCCAAGCACAGATACGCAGTATTTT; CDR3 protein: CAISGGDPSTDTQYF
V gene: TRBV5-4; J gene: TRBJ1-1; clone size: NA; D gene: NA; CDR3 DNA: TGTGCCAGCAGCCCTCGGATGCGGAACACTGAAGCTTTCTTT; CDR3 protein: CASSPRMRNTEAFF
V gene: TRBV12-5; J gene: TRBJ2-3; clone size: few; D gene: NA; CDR3 DNA: TGTGCTAGTGCCCTACATTCTAGCACAGATACGCAGTATTTT; CDR3 protein: CASALHSSTDTQYF
V gene: TRBV19; J gene: TRBJ1-2; clone size: NA; D gene: NA; CDR3 DNA: TGTGCCACTAGAACAGGTGTCCATGGCTACACCTTC; CDR3 protein: CATRTGVHGYTF
V gene: TRBV11-2; J gene: TRBJ2-7; clone size: NA; D gene: NA; CDR3 DNA: TGTGCCAGCAGCAAACCCCTCTGGGGGTCTACCTCCTACGAGCAGTACTTC; CDR3 protein: CASSKPLWGSTSYEQYF
V gene: TRBV29-1; J gene: TRBJ1-1; clone size: NA; D gene: NA; CDR3 DNA: TGCAGCGTTGTAGGGGGACTGAACCTGAACACTGAAGCTTTCTTT; CDR3 protein: CSVVGGLNLNTEAFF
V gene: TRBV29-1; J gene: TRBJ1-2; clone size: NA; D gene: NA; CDR3 DNA: TGCAGCGTTGACCCCGACAGGAACTATGGCTACACCTTC; CDR3 protein: CSVDPDRNYGYTF
V gene: TRBV10-3; J gene: TRBJ2-3; clone size: NA; D gene: TRBD2; CDR3 DNA: TGTGCCATCAGTTCTAGCGGGAGGCCCACAGATACGCAGTATTTT; CDR3 protein: CAISSSGRPTDTQYF
V gene: TRBV7-6; J gene: TRBJ2-6; clone size: few; D gene: NA; CDR3 DNA: TGTGCCAGCAGCCTAGTCGACAGCCTGCTCTCTGGGGCCAACGTCCTGACTTTC; CDR3 protein: CASSLVDSLLSGANVLTF
V gene: TRBV20-1; J gene: TRBJ2-2; clone size: NA; D gene: TRBD1; CDR3 DNA: TGCAGTGCTATCGACAGGGGTACCGGGGAGCTGTTTTTT; CDR3 protein: CSAIDRGTGELFF
V gene: TRBV30; J gene: TRBJ1-2; clone size: many; D gene: TRBD1; CDR3 DNA: TGTGCCTGGAGTGGGGGACAGTATGGCTACACCTTC; CDR3 protein: CAWSGGQYGYTF
V gene: TRBV20-1; J gene: TRBJ2-7; clone size: NA; D gene: TRBD2; CDR3 DNA: TGCAGTGTTTTCCGGGGGGGGCGAGGCGAGCAGTACTTC; CDR3 protein: CSVFRGGRGEQYF
V gene: TRBV12-3/TRBV12-4; J gene: TRBJ2-3; clone size: many; D gene: NA; CDR3 DNA: TGTGCCAGCACCACAATGGGGTTAGATACGCAGTATTTT; CDR3 protein: CASTTMGLDTQYF
V gene: TRBV5-1; J gene: TRBJ2-5; clone size: NA; D gene: NA; CDR3 DNA: TGCGCCAGCAGCCTGGGGGGTACGGGAAAAGAGACCCAGTACTTC; CDR3 protein: CASSLGGTGKETQYF
V gene: TRBV9; J gene: TRBJ1-1; clone size: NA; D gene: NA; CDR3 DNA: TGTGCCAGCAGCGTAGCTGGGGGCGAGGGAACTGAAGCTTTCTTT; CDR3 protein: CASSVAGGEGTEAFF
V gene: TRBV6-5; J gene: TRBJ1-2; clone size: NA; D gene: TRBD1; CDR3 DNA: TGTGCCAGCAGTTCACAGGGGTTCTATGGCTACACCTTC; CDR3 protein: CASSSQGFYGYTF
V gene: TRBV7-9; J gene: TRBJ2-7; clone size: NA; D gene: TRBD2; CDR3 DNA: TGTGCCAGCAGCTTAGATCTGGGCGGGGGGCCGACCTACGAGCAGTACTTC; CDR3 protein: CASSLDLGGGPTYEQYF
V gene: TRBV7-2; J gene: TRBJ2-1; clone size: NA; D gene: TRBD1; CDR3 DNA: TGTGCCAGCAGCTTAGGTGGACAGGGCCACAATGAGCAGTTCTTC; CDR3 protein: CASSLGGQGHNEQFF
V gene: TRBV19; J gene: TRBJ2-3; clone size: NA; D gene: NA; CDR3 DNA: TGTGCCAGTAGTATAGGAAGAGCGACAGATACGCAGTATTTT; CDR3 protein: CASSIGRATDTQYF
V gene: TRBV4-3; J gene: TRBJ2-6; clone size: NA; D gene: NA; CDR3 DNA: TGCGCCAGCAGCCAAGGTAGTGTCTCTGGGGCCAACGTCCTGACTTTC; CDR3 protein: CASSQGSVSGANVLTF
V gene: TRBV27; J gene: TRBJ2-1; clone size: few; D gene: TRBD1; CDR3 DNA: TGTGCCAGCAGTTCAGCCGGGACAGGGTACAATGAGCAGTTCTTC; CDR3 protein: CASSSAGTGYNEQFF
V gene: TRBV14; J gene: TRBJ2-7; clone size: NA; D gene: NA; CDR3 DNA: TGTGCCAGCAGCCAGGTCCGGACGGGGGCTCTGTACTTC; CDR3 protein: CASSQVRTGALYF
V gene: TRBV6-6; J gene: TRBJ2-5; clone size: NA; D gene: TRBD2; CDR3 DNA: TGTGCCAGCAGCCGCCTACAGCCGACTAGCCAACTTGGGGAGACCCAGTACTTC; CDR3 protein: CASSRLQPTSQLGETQYF
V gene: TRBV6-6; J gene: TRBJ1-1; clone size: few; D gene: NA; CDR3 DNA: TGTGCCAGCAGACCATCGCAGGGGACTGGTGAAGCTTTCTTT; CDR3 protein: CASRPSQGTGEAFF
V gene: TRBV29-1; J gene: TRBJ2-5; clone size: NA; D gene: TRBD2; CDR3 DNA: TGCAGCGTTGAAGATCCAACACCGTCGACTAGCGGGACACTAGAGACCCAGTACTTC; CDR3 protein: CSVEDPTPSTSGTLETQYF
V gene: TRBV4-2; J gene: TRBJ2-1; clone size: many; D gene: NA; CDR3 DNA: TGTGCCAGCAGCCAAGAATTTAACAGGAGAAACTACAATGAGCAGTTCTTC; CDR3 protein: CASSQEFNRRNYNEQFF
V gene: TRBV12-3/TRBV12-4; J gene: TRBJ1-1; clone size: many; D gene: NA; CDR3 DNA: TGTGCCAGCAGGGGGGACACTGAAGCTTTCTTT; CDR3 protein: CASRGDTEAFF
V gene: TRBV28; J gene: TRBJ2-2; clone size: NA; D gene: NA; CDR3 DNA: TGTGCCAGCAAGGGGTATGGTAACACCGGGGAGCTGTTTTTT; CDR3 protein: CASKGYGNTGELFF
V gene: TRBV6-2/TRBV6-3; J gene: TRBJ2-5; clone size: NA; D gene: TRBD2; CDR3 DNA: TGTGCCAGCAGTTACTGGGATACTAGCGGGAGGAAGCAAGAGACCCAGTACTTC; CDR3 protein: CASSYWDTSGRKQETQYF
V gene: TRBV5-1; J gene: TRBJ2-2; clone size: few; D gene: TRBD1; CDR3 DNA: TGCGCCAGCAGCTTGACGGGACAGGGGGATCCCACCGGGGAGCTGTTTTTT; CDR3 protein: CASSLTGQGDPTGELFF
V gene: TRBV6-5; J gene: TRBJ1-5; clone size: NA; D gene: NA; CDR3 DNA: TGTGCCAGCAGTTACGGGCCAGATGGGTATCAGCCCCAGCATTTT; CDR3 protein: CASSYGPDGYQPQHF
V gene: TRBV5-1; J gene: TRBJ1-2; clone size: NA; D gene: NA; CDR3 DNA: TGCGCCAGCAGCTTGGACGGCAGAAACTATGGCTACACCTTC; CDR3 protein: CASSLDGRNYGYTF
V gene: TRBV15; J gene: TRBJ2-6; clone size: NA; D gene: NA; CDR3 DNA: TGTGCCACCAGCAGAGATTCAGGTGTGCGGGGCGGGTCTGGGGCCAACGTCCTGACTTTC; CDR3 protein: CATSRDSGVRGGSGANVLTF
V gene: TRBV6-5; J gene: TRBJ2-3; clone size: NA; D gene: NA; CDR3 DNA: TGTGCCAGCAGGGCGGGTGGAGATACGCAGTATTTT; CDR3 protein: CASRAGGDTQYF
V gene: TRBV6-6; J gene: TRBJ1-5; clone size: few; D gene: NA; CDR3 DNA: TGTGCCAGCAGTTACTCCACCGGGACCCAGCATTTT; CDR3 protein: CASSYSTGTQHF
V gene: TRBV5-1; J gene: TRBJ1-6; clone size: NA; D gene: NA; CDR3 DNA: TGCGCCAGCAGCTTGAGCGGACCTTATATTAATTCACCCCTCCACTTT; CDR3 protein: CASSLSGPYINSPLHF
V gene: TRBV5-1; J gene: TRBJ1-1; clone size: NA; D gene: NA; CDR3 DNA: TGCGCCAGCAGCCCTCTTCCGGGACGGACTATGAACACTGAAGCTTTCTTT; CDR3 protein: CASSPLPGRTMNTEAFF
V gene: TRBV5-6; J gene: TRBJ1-1; clone size: NA; D gene: NA; CDR3 DNA: TGTGCCAGCAGCAACTCAGGGTCCGTGAACACTGAAGCTTTCTTT; CDR3 protein: CASSNSGSVNTEAFF
V gene: TRBV25-1; J gene: TRBJ2-1; clone size: few; D gene: NA; CDR3 DNA: TGTGCCAGCAGTGAGCCGGGGCTCTACAATGAGCAGTTCTTC; CDR3 protein: CASSEPGLYNEQFF
V gene: TRBV24-1; J gene: TRBJ2-1; clone size: once; D gene: TRBD2; CDR3 DNA: TGTGCCACCAGTGGACCTAGCGGACTAAATGAGCAGTTCTTC; CDR3 protein: CATSGPSGLNEQFF
V gene: TRBV4-1; J gene: TRBJ1-2; clone size: few; D gene: TRBD1; CDR3 DNA: TGCGCCAGCAGCCTCTCGAGGGGGACAGGGGGTGGATATGGCTACACCTTC; CDR3 protein: CASSLSRGTGGGYGYTF
V gene: TRBV6-5; J gene: TRBJ2-1; clone size: few; D gene: NA; CDR3 DNA: TGTGCCAGCAGTTACGATCCGACCCCTTACAATGAGCAGTTCTTC; CDR3 protein: CASSYDPTPYNEQFF
V gene: TRBV6-5; J gene: TRBJ2-4; clone size: few; D gene: NA; CDR3 DNA: TGTGCCAGCACTCGCAAGGGGGGTAAAAACATTCAGTACTTC; CDR3 protein: CASTRKGGKNIQYF
V gene: TRBV9; J gene: TRBJ2-3; clone size: NA; D gene: TRBD1; CDR3 DNA: TGTGCCAGCAGCGTAGCCGGACAGGGATCCACAGATACGCAGTATTTT; CDR3 protein: CASSVAGQGSTDTQYF
V gene: TRBV6-1; J gene: TRBJ2-3; clone size: NA; D gene: TRBD2; CDR3 DNA: TGTGCCAGCAGTGAGGTAGCGGGGGGCTCAGATACGCAGTATTTT; CDR3 protein: CASSEVAGGSDTQYF